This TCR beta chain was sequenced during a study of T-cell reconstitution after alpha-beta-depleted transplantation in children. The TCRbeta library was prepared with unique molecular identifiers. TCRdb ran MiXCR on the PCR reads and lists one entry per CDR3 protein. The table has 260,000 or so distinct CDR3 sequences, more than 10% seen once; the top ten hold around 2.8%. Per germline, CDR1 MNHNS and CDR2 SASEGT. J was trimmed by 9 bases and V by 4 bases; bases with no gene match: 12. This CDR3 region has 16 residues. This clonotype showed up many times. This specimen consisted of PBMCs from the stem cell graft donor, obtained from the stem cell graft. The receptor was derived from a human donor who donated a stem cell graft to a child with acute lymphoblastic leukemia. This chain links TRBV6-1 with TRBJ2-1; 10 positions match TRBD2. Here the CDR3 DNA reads TGTGCCAGCAGTGTCCGGACTAGCGGAACCTGGGGTGAGCAGTTCTTC. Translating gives CASSVRTSGTWGEQFF.